The rows below give T cell receptor beta chains drawn from one sample of a study of Graves' ophthalmopathy and Graves' hyperthyroidism. Using its own MiXCR run on the multiplex PCR reads, TCRdb lists one record per CDR3 protein. Of 400,000 to 450,000 distinct CDR3 sequences listed, about 21% are singletons. What was sequenced was peripheral blood. The receptors stem from a woman aged 18-29 years with stable Graves' hyperthyroidism. Each CDR3 is given with its conserved first and last residue. The D gene is left open where the match is weak. Expanded clones are given a class, and other clones once, few, many or no size at all.

j_call d_call v_call clone_size cdr3_length cdr3_nt cdr3_aa
TRBJ2-5 NA TRBV6-1 NA 14 TGTGCCAGCAGTCCCACAGGGTCAGGCGAGACCCAGTACTTC CASSPTGSGETQYF
TRBJ1-1 NA TRBV20-1 many 13 TGCAGTATGAGATGGGTTATGAACACTGAAGCTTTCTTT CSMRWVMNTEAFF
TRBJ1-3 NA TRBV5-1 NA 14 TGCGCCAGCAGTCAGGCCCTCTCTGGAAACACCATATATTTT CASSQALSGNTIYF
TRBJ1-1 NA TRBV20-1 many 13 TGCAGTGCTTGGGGGCTGGGGAACACTGAAGCTTTCTTT CSAWGLGNTEAFF
TRBJ2-3 NA TRBV5-1 many 15 TGCGCCAGCAGCGCGGACATCGCCAGCACAGATACGCAGTATTTT CASSADIASTDTQYF
TRBJ2-7 TRBD1 TRBV24-1 NA 14 TGTGCCACCAGGGGACAGGAGGGTACCTACGAGCAGTACTTC CATRGQEGTYEQYF
TRBJ1-2 TRBD1 TRBV11-1 NA 16 TGTGCCAGCAGCTTGGACGGGACAGGGCCTAGCTATGGCTACACCTTC CASSLDGTGPSYGYTF
TRBJ2-5 TRBD2 TRBV7-9 many 16 TGTGCCAGCAGCCACGGGGGGATAATTACCCAAGAGACCCAGTACTTC CASSHGGIITQETQYF
TRBJ2-2 NA TRBV28 many 15 TGTGCCAGCAGTACGACAACAGGGCCCGCCGGGGAGCTGTTTTTT CASSTTTGPAGELFF
TRBJ2-6 TRBD1 TRBV6-5 few 17 TGTGCCAGCAGTTACTCCACAGGGGGCGCTGGGGCCAACGTCCTGACTTTC CASSYSTGGAGANVLTF
TRBJ2-7 TRBD2 TRBV20-1 many 13 TGCAGTGCTAGGACTAGCGGGAACGACGAGCAGTACTTC CSARTSGNDEQYF
TRBJ2-2 NA TRBV6-1 many 16 TGTGCCAGCAGGTCGCCCGAGACACCCCACACCGGGGAGCTGTTTTTT CASRSPETPHTGELFF
TRBJ1-1 TRBD1 TRBV27 NA 17 TGTGCCAGCAGTTCTCTCTCCGGACAGGCGAGAGGCACTGAAGCTTTCTTT CASSSLSGQARGTEAFF
TRBJ2-3 NA TRBV13 few 16 TGTGCCAGCAGCTTTTCCAGGTTGTGGGCGGCAGATACGCAGTATTTT CASSFSRLWAADTQYF
TRBJ1-6 NA TRBV12-3/TRBV12-4 NA 14 TGTGCCAGCAGTTTGCTCGACACTAATTCACCCCTCCACTTT CASSLLDTNSPLHF
TRBJ2-5 NA TRBV27 many 15 TGTGCCAGCAGTGCCCTCGGACGGATCCAAGAGACCCAGTACTTC CASSALGRIQETQYF
TRBJ1-1 NA TRBV30 many 13 TGTGCCTGGAGTGTGGCGAAGAACACTGAAGCTTTCTTT CAWSVAKNTEAFF
TRBJ1-5 TRBD1 TRBV19 NA 15 TGTGCCAGTAGATGGACAGGTTATAGCAATCAGCCCCAGCATTTT CASRWTGYSNQPQHF
TRBJ2-5 TRBD1 TRBV7-2 many 15 TGTGCCAGCAGCTTAGGGGGACAGGGGAGAGAGACCCAGTACTTC CASSLGGQGRETQYF
TRBJ1-2 NA TRBV6-1 NA 14 TGTGCCAGCAGTGAGGGGGTCGTCCTCTATGGCTACACCTTC CASSEGVVLYGYTF
TRBJ2-4 NA TRBV6-1 few 17 TGTGCCAGCAGTCCCAAAGGCAACTTTGTAGCCAAAAACATTCAGTACTTC CASSPKGNFVAKNIQYF
TRBJ1-3 NA TRBV7-2 once 12 TGTGCCAGCAGCTCCCGACTAAACACCATATATTTT CASSSRLNTIYF
TRBJ2-5 TRBD1 TRBV7-9 many 14 TGTGCCAGCAGCGGACAGGGGGCTCAAGAGACCCAGTACTTC CASSGQGAQETQYF
TRBJ2-5 NA TRBV29-1 many 14 TGCAGCGCTGGGGGATCCAGCCCTCAAGAGACCCAGTACTTC CSAGGSSPQETQYF
TRBJ2-2 TRBD1 TRBV29-1 many 14 TGCAGCGCCCCAAGGGGGCCCGACACCGGGGAGCTGTTTTTT CSAPRGPDTGELFF
TRBJ2-6 NA TRBV20-1 many 15 TGCAGTGCCACAATAGGGAACTCTGGGGCCAACGTCCTGACTTTC CSATIGNSGANVLTF
TRBJ1-2 NA TRBV11-1 many 14 TGTGCCAGCAGCTACCACCCCGGTGGGTTCAGCTACACCTTC CASSYHPGGFSYTF
TRBJ2-7 TRBD2 TRBV6-2/TRBV6-3 many 17 TGTGCCAGCAGTTACGGCCGGGGGACTAGCGGGAGCTACGAGCAGTACTTC CASSYGRGTSGSYEQYF
TRBJ2-7 TRBD2 TRBV2 many 14 TGTGCCAGCAGAGCCAGCGGGAGTAGTTACGAGCAGTACTTC CASRASGSSYEQYF
TRBJ1-2 TRBD1 TRBV2 many 14 TGTGCCAGCAGTGCCTCGGAGGGGGCGCGGGGCTACACCTTC CASSASEGARGYTF
TRBJ2-2 TRBD2 TRBV29-1 many 15 TGCAGCGTGGACCTTGGGACTAGCGGGACCGGGGAGCTGTTTTTT CSVDLGTSGTGELFF
TRBJ2-7 NA TRBV18 many 12 TGTGCCAGCTCACCAAGTACCGCTGAGCAGTACTTC CASSPSTAEQYF
TRBJ1-1 NA TRBV6-1 NA 13 TGTGCCAGTAGCATACAGAGGAACACTGAAGCTTTCTTT CASSIQRNTEAFF
TRBJ2-7 NA TRBV3-2 many 15 TGTGCCAGCAGCCAAGATGGGCGGGCATCCTACGAGCAGTACTTC CASSQDGRASYEQYF
TRBJ2-7 NA TRBV7-3 NA 15 TGTGCCAGCAACCCCTGGGGGGGCCTGACCTACGAGCAGTACTTC CASNPWGGLTYEQYF
TRBJ2-7 NA TRBV7-8 few 18 TGTGCCAGCAGCTTAGTGTTTTCTTTGGGCGGGATCGGGAACGAGCAGTACTTC CASSLVFSLGGIGNEQYF
TRBJ2-7 NA TRBV15 many 14 TGTGCCACCAGCAGAGATTCGGGTAGCCACGAGCAGTACTTC CATSRDSGSHEQYF
TRBJ2-2 TRBD2 TRBV6-5 NA 17 TGTGCCAGCAGTTACTCTGGCGGGAGGGTCCCCCCCGGGGATCTGTTTTTT CASSYSGGRVPPGDLFF
TRBJ1-6 NA TRBV6-1 many 13 TGTGCCACTAAACAGGGAATTGATTCACCCCTCCACTTT CATKQGIDSPLHF
TRBJ2-5 TRBD1 TRBV29-1 NA 14 TGCAGCGTTTCAAAATCAGGGGGCCAAGAGACCCAGTACTTC CSVSKSGGQETQYF
TRBJ1-5 NA TRBV10-3 many 14 TGTGCCATCAGTGGAGGTGGTAGCAATCAGCCCCAGCATTTT CAISGGGSNQPQHF
TRBJ1-5 NA TRBV4-2 NA 15 TGTGCCAGCAGCGAAGAAAATTATAGCAATCAGCCCCAGCATTTT CASSEENYSNQPQHF
TRBJ2-7 NA TRBV6-5 many 16 TGTGCCAGCAGTTACGTTCACCAGGGGCAACCCTACGAGCAGTACTTC CASSYVHQGQPYEQYF
TRBJ2-5 NA TRBV2 NA 13 TGTATCGGCCAGAGACTAGTTCAAGAGACCCAGTACTTC CIGQRLVQETQYF
TRBJ1-1 TRBD1 TRBV27 NA 15 TGTGCCAGCAGTTCCCCCTCGGACAGGCGGGGAGAAGCTTTCTTT CASSSPSDRRGEAFF
TRBJ1-1 NA TRBV5-8 NA 15 TGTGCCAGCAGCTTGGCTGGGGGGCCCGGCACTGAAGCTTTCTTT CASSLAGGPGTEAFF